Described below is a single T cell receptor (beta chain) sequence and its context. In the study's own analysis: For nucleated cells, counts were estimated from reference gene primer amplification. Produced via immunoSEQ multiplex PCR; TCRdb's table is partial and in-frame only. V, J and clone size derive from that table, while D and trimming were established from the DNA sequence. This table has some 490,000 clones, around 85% appearing once. This sample is drawn from a study of blood T cell repertoires in COVID-19. Study at large: PBMCs, B-cell-depleted T cells, or T cells were the source of the cDNA or gDNA that made up the material.

Participant reports of clinical history set cohort assignment. Before being deemed recovered, Cohort 3 donors had two negative PCRs, clearance, or symptom resolution. Trimming took 0 bases from V and 5 from J, leaving 16 bases between them. CDR1 and CDR2 (germline): MGHRA, YSYEKL. The CDR3 is 16 residues long. The sequenced material came from PBMCs or T cells enriched from blood (not recorded which). The rearrangement uses TRBV4-1 and TRBJ1-1; D ambiguous. The sequence came from a woman aged 55-70 years who had recovered from COVID-19. The CDR3 DNA reads as TGCGCCAGCAGCCAAGACACCCCGGGGATGGGTACTGAAGCTTTCTTT. It translates to CASSQDTPGMGTEAFF.